The rows below give T cell receptor beta chains drawn from one sample of a study of blood T cell repertoires in COVID-19. Only in-frame clones appear in the TCRdb table, and some are missing; sequencing was by immunoSEQ multiplex PCR. The sample yields more than 110,000 clones, about 88% seen once. The specimen sequenced was peripheral blood. These receptors all come from a man aged 45 to 65 with active or convalescent COVID-19. CDR3s leave out the opening cysteine and the closing phenylalanine or tryptophan. For some rows the clone size is stated as once, few or many, or as a class when expanded; others skip it.

v_call	j_call	clone_size	cdr3_aa
TRBV5-1	TRBJ2-7	NA	ASSSDRLGEQY
TRBV7-2	TRBJ2-1	NA	ASSSRLAGDYYEQF
TRBV29-1	TRBJ2-3	NA	STKLRDRVTDTQY
TRBV27	TRBJ2-1	NA	ASRASGSYNEQF
TRBV6-6	TRBJ2-3	once	ASSYSSPRDTQY
TRBV4-1	TRBJ2-7	NA	ASSPQQEYYEQY
TRBV28	TRBJ1-2	NA	ASSFWQGNGYT
TRBV19	TRBJ2-3	NA	ASTPGGGRTDTQY
TRBV19	TRBJ2-2	NA	ASSRLAGNTGELF
TRBV18	TRBJ2-7	NA	ASSEKLQGDEQY
TRBV21-1	TRBJ2-1	NA	ASSNREQF